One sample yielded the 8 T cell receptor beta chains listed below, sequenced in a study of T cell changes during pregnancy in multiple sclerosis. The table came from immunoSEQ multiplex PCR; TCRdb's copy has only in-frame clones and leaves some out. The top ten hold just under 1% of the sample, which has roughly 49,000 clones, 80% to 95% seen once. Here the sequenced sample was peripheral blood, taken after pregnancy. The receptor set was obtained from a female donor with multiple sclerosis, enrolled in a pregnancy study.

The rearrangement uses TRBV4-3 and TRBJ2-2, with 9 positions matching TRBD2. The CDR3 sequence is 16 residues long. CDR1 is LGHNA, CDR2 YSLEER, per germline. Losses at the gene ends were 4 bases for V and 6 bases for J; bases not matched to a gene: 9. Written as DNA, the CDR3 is TGCGCCAGCAGCCCAGGGGCGGGGGGGCCTTCCGGGGAGCTGTTTTTT. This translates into CASSPGAGGPSGELFF.

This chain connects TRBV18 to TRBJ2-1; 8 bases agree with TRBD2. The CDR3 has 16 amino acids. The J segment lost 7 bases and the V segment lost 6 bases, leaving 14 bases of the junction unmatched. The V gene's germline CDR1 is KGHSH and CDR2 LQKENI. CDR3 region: CASSGGLAGAINEQFF. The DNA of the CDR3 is TGTGCCAGCTCCGGCGGCCTAGCGGGTGCCATAAATGAGCAGTTCTTC.

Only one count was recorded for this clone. The CDR3 loop reads CAWSVLYEQYF. The CDR3 DNA follows: TGTGCCTGGAGTGTCCTCTACGAGCAGTACTTC. The V call is TRBV30, the J call TRBJ2-7; D not certain. Germline-derived CDR1 and CDR2 are GTSNPN and SVGIG (reference sequence). The CDR3 covers 11 residues. Between the trimmed V and J ends, which lost 0 bases and 3 bases, there was a span of 3 bases.

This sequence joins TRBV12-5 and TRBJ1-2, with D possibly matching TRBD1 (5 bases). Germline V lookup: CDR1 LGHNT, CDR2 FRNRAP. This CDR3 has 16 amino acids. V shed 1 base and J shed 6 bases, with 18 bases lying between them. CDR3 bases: TGTGCTAGTGGTTTGGCCGGCTGGGTAAAGGGGCATGGCTACACCTTC. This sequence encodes CASGLAGWVKGHGYTF.

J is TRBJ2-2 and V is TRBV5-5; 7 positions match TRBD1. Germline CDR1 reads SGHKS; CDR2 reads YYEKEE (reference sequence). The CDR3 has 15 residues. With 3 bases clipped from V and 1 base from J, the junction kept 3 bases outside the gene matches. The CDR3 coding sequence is TGTGCCAGCAGCTGGGGACAGTGGAACACCGGGGAGCTGTTTTTT. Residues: CASSWGQWNTGELFF. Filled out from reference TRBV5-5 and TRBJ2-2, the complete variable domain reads DAGVTQSPTHLIKTRGQQVTLRCSPISGHKSVSWYQQVLGQGPQFIFQYYEKEERGRGNFPDRFSARQFPNYSSELNVNALLLGDSALYLCASSWGQWNTGELFFGEGSRLTVL.

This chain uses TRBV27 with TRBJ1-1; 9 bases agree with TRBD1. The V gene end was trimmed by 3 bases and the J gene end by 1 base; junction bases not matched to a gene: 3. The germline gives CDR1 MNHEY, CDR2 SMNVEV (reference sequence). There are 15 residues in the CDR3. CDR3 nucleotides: TGTGCCAGCAGTTTGGGGGGACAGGGGAACACTGAAGCTTTCTTT. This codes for CASSLGGQGNTEAFF.

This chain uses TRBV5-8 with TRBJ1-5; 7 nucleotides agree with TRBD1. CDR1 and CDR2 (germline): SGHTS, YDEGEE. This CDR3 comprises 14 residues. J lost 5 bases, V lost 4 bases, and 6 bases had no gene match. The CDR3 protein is CASSQRQGYQPQHF. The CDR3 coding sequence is TGTGCCAGCAGCCAGAGACAGGGCTATCAGCCCCAGCATTTT.

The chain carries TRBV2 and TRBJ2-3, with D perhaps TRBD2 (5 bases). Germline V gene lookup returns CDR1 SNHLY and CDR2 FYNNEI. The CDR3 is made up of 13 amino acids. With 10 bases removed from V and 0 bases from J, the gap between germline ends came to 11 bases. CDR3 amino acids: CATSRESTDTQYF. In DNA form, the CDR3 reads TGTGCCACCTCTAGGGAGAGCACAGATACGCAGTATTTT.